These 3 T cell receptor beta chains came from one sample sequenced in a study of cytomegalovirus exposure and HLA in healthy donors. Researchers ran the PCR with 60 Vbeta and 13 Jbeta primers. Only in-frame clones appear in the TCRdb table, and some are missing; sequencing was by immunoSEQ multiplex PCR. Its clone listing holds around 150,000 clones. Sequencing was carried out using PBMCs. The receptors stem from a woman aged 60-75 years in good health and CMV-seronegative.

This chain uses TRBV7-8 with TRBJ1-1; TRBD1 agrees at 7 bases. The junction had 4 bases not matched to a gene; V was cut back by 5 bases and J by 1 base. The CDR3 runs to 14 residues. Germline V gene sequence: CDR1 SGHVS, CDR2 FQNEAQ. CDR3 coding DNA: TGTGCCAGCAGCCTGGGACAGCAGAACACTGAAGCTTTCTTT. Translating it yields CASSLGQQNTEAFF. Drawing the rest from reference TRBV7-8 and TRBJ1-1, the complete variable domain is GAGVSQSPRYKVAKRGQDVALRCDPISGHVSLFWYQQALGQGPEFLTYFQNEAQLDKSGLPSDRFFAERPEGSVSTLKIQRTQQEDSAVYLCASSLGQQNTEAFFGQGTRLTVV.

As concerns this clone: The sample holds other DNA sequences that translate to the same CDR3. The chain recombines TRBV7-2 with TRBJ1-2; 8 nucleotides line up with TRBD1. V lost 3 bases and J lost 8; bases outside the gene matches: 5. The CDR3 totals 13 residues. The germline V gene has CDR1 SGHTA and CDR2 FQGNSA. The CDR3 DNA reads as TGTGCCAGCAGCTTGGACAGGGTCGGGGGCTACACCTTC. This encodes CASSLDRVGGYTF.

The chain's CDR3 is CASSLAGGRLNTEAFF. In DNA form, the CDR3 reads TGTGCCAGCAGCTTGGCTGGGGGCCGACTGAACACTGAAGCTTTCTTT. The chain has TRBV5-6 and TRBJ1-1, with a possible D match to TRBD1 (6 bases). Germline-derived CDR1 and CDR2 are SGHDT and YYEEEE. The CDR3 contains 16 residues. The ends were cut back, 0 bases at V and 0 bases at J, with 12 bases in the middle.